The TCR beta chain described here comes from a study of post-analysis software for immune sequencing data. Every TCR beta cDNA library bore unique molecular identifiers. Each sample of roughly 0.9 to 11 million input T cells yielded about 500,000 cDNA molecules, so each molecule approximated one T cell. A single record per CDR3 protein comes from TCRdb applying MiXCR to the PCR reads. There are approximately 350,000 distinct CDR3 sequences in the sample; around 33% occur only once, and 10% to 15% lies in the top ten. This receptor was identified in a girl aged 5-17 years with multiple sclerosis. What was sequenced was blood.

The CDR3 reads CASSPGNYGYTF. The CDR3 DNA reads as TGTGCCAGCTCACCGGGAAACTATGGCTACACCTTC. This sequence joins TRBV18 and TRBJ1-2; no reliable D call. V was clipped by 3 bases and J by 2 bases, with 4 bases between them. Germline V gives CDR1 KGHSH, CDR2 LQKENI. The CDR3 length is 12 residues.